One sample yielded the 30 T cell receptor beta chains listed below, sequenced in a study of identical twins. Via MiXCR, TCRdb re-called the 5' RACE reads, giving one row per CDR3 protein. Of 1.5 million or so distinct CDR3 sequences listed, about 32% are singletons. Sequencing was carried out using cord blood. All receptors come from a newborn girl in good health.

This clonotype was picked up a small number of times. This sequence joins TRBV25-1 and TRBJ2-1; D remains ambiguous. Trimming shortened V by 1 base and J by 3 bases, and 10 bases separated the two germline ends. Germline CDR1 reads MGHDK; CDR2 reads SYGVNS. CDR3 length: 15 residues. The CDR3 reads CASSELGGVYNEQFF. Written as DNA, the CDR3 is TGTGCCAGCAGTGAATTAGGTGGGGTCTACAATGAGCAGTTCTTC.

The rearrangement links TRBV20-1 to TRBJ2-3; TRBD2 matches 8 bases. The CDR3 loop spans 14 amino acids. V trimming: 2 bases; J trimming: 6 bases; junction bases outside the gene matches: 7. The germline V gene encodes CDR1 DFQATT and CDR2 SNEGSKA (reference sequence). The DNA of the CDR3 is TGCAGTGCTAGACGGGGCGGGAGGTTGGATACGCAGTATTTT. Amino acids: CSARRGGRLDTQYF.

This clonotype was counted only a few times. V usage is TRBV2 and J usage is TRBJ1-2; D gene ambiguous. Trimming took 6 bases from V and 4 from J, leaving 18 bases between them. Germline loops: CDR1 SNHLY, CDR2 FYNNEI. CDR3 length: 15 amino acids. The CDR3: CASRREGINSYGYTF. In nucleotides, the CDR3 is TGTGCCAGCAGGAGGGAAGGGATCAATAGCTATGGCTACACCTTC.

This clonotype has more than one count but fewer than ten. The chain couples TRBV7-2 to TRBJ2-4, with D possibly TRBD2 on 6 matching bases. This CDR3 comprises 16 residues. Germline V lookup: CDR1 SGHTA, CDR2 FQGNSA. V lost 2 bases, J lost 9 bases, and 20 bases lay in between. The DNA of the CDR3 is TGTGCCAGCAGCTTATCCCAAGTGGGGCGGGGTAGCATTCAGTACTTC. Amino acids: CASSLSQVGRGSIQYF. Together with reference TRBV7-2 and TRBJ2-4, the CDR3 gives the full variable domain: GAGVSQSPSNKVTEKGKDVELRCDPISGHTALYWYRQSLGQGLEFLIYFQGNSAPDKSGLPSDRFSAERTGGSVSTLTIQRTQQEDSAVYLCASSLSQVGRGSIQYFGAGTRLSVL.

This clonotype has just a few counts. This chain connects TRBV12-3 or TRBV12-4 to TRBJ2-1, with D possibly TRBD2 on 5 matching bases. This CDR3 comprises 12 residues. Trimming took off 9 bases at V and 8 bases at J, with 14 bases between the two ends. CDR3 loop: CASMGRGYEQFF. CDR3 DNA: TGTGCCAGTATGGGGAGAGGATATGAGCAGTTCTTC.

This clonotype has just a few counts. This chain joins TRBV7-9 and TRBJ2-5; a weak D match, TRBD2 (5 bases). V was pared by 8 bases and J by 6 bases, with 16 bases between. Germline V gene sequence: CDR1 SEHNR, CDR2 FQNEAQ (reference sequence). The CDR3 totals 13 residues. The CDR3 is CASARRESQTQYF. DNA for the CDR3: TGTGCCAGCGCCCGAAGGGAGTCTCAGACCCAGTACTTC.

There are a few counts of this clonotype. The CDR3 nucleotides are TGTGCCAGCAGCGCTCTAGCGTTTAGCACAGATACGCAGTATTTT. Protein product: CASSALAFSTDTQYF. This rearrangement joins TRBV28 to TRBJ2-3; TRBD2 might be the D (6 bases). The V and J ends lost 6 bases and 0 bases respectively, with 13 bases between them. This CDR3 region has 15 residues. Germline V gives CDR1 MDHEN, CDR2 SYDVKM.

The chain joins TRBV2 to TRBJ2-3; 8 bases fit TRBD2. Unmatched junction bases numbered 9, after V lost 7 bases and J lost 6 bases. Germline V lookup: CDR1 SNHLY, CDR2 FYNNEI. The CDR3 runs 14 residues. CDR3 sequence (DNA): TGTGCCAGCAAACGGGAGGGAATTGGGGATACGCAGTATTTT. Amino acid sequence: CASKREGIGDTQYF. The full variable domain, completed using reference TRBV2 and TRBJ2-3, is EPEVTQTPSHQVTQMGQEVILRCVPISNHLYFYWYRQILGQKVEFLVSFYNNEISEKSEIFDDQFSVERPDGSNFTLKIRSTKLEDSAMYFCASKREGIGDTQYFGPGTRLTVL.

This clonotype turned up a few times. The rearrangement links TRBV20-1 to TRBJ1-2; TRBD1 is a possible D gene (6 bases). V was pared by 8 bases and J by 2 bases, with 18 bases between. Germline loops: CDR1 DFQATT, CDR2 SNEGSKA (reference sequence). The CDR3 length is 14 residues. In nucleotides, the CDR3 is TGCAGTTACCCGAACGCAGGACAGAACTATGGCTACACCTTC. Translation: CSYPNAGQNYGYTF.

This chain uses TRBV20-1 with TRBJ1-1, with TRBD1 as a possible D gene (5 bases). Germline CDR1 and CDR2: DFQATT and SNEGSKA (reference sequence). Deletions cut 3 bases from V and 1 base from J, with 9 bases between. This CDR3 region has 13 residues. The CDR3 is CSARTASNTEAFF. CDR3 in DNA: TGCAGTGCTAGGACAGCGTCGAACACTGAAGCTTTCTTT.

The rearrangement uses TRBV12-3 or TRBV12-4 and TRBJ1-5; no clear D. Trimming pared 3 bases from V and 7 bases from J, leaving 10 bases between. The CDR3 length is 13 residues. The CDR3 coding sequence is TGTGCCAGCAGTTTGTCGGGGAGACAGCCCCAGCATTTT. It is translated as CASSLSGRQPQHF.

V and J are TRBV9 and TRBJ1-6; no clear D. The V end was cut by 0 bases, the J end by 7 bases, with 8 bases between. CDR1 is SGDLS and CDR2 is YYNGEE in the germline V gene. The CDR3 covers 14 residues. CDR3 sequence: CASSVEGLNSPLHF. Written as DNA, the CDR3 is TGTGCCAGCAGCGTAGAAGGGTTAAATTCACCCCTCCACTTT.

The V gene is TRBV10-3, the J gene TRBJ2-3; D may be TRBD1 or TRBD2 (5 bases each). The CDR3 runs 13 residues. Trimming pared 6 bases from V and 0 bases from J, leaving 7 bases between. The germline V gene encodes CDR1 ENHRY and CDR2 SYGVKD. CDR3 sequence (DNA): TGTGCCATCAGACGGGACAGCACAGATACGCAGTATTTT. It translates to CAIRRDSTDTQYF.

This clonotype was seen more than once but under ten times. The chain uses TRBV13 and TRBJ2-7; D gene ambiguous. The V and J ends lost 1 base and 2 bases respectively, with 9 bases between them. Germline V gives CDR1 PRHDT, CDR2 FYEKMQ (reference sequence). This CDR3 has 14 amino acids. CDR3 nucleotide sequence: TGTGCCAGCAGCTTAGAAGGGAATCCCTACGAGCAGTACTTC. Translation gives CASSLEGNPYEQYF.

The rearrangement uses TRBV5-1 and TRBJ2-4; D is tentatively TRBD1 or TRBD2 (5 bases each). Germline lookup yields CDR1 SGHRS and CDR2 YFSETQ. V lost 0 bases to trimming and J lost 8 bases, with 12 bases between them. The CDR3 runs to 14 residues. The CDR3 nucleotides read TGCGCCAGCAGCTTGGTCGGTGTGGGGGACATTCAGTACTTC. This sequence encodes CASSLVGVGDIQYF.

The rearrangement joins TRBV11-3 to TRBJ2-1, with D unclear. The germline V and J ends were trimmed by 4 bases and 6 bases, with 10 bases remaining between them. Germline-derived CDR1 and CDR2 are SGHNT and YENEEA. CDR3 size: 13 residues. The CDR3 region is CASSSIVSNEQFF. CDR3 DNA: TGTGCCAGCAGCTCCATAGTGAGCAATGAGCAGTTCTTC.

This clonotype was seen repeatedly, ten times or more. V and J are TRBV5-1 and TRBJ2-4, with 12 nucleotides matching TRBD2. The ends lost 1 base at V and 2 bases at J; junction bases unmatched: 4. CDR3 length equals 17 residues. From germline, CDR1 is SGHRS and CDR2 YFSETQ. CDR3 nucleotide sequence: TGCGCCAGCAGCTTGCGGACTAGCGGGGATTCCAAAAACATTCAGTACTTC. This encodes CASSLRTSGDSKNIQYF.

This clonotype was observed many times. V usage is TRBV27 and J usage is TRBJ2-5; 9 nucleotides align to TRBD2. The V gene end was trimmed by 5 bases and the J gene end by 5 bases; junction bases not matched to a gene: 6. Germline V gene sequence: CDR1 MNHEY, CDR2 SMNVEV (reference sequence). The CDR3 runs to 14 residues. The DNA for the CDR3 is TGTGCCAGCAGTAGTAGCGGGAGATTGGAGACCCAGTACTTC. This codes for CASSSSGRLETQYF.

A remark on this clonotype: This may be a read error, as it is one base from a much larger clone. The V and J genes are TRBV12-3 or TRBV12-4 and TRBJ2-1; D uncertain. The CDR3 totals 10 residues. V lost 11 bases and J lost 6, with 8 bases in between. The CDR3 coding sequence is TGTGCCTGCAAGGGCAATGAGCAGTTCTTC. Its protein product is CACKGNEQFF.

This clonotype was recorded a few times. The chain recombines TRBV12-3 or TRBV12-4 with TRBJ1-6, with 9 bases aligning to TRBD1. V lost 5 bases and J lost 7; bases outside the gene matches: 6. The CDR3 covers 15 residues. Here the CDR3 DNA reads TGTGCCAGCAGTACCTACAGGGGGCGGAATTCACCCCTCCACTTT. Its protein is CASSTYRGRNSPLHF.

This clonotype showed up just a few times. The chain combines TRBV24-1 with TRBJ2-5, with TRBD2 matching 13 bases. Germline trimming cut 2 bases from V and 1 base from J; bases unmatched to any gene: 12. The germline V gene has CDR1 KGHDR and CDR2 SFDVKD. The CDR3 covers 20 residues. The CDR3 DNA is TGTGCCACCAGTGATTCCAGGACTAGCGGGAGTTTGGCCCGCCAAGAGACCCAGTACTTC. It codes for CATSDSRTSGSLARQETQYF.

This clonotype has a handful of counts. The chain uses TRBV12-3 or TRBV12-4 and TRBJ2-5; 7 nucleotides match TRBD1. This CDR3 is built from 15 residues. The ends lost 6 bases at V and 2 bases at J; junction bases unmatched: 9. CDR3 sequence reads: CASRRQGVLQETQYF. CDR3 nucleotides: TGTGCCAGCAGGCGACAGGGCGTCCTTCAAGAGACCCAGTACTTC.

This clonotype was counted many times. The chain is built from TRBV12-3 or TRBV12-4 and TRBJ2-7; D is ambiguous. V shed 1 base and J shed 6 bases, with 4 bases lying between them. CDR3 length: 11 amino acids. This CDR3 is CASSLGGEQYF. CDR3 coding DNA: TGTGCCAGCAGTTTAGGGGGCGAGCAGTACTTC.

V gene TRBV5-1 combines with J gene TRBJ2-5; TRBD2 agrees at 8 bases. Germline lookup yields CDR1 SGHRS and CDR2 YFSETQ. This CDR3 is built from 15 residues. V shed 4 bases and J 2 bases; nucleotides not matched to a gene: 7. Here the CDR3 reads CASSRERGPQETQYF. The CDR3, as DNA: TGCGCCAGCAGCAGAGAGCGGGGGCCACAAGAGACCCAGTACTTC. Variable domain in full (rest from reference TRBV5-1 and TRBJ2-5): KAGVTQTPRYLIKTRGQQVTLSCSPISGHRSVSWYQQTPGQGLQFLFEYFSETQRNKGNFPGRFSGRQFSNSRSEMNVSTLELGDSALYLCASSRERGPQETQYFGPGTRLLVL.

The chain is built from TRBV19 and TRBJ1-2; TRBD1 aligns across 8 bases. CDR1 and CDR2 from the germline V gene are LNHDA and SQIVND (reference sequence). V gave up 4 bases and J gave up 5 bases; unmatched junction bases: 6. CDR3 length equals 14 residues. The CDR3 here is CASSTPGQGYGYTF. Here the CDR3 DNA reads TGTGCCAGTAGTACGCCCGGACAGGGTTATGGCTACACCTTC.

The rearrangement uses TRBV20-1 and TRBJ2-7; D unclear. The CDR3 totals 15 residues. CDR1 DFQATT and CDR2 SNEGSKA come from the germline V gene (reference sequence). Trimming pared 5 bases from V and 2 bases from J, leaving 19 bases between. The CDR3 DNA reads TGCAGTGCTCGCAAATGGCCCAGTATGACCTACGAGCAGTACTTC. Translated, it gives CSARKWPSMTYEQYF.

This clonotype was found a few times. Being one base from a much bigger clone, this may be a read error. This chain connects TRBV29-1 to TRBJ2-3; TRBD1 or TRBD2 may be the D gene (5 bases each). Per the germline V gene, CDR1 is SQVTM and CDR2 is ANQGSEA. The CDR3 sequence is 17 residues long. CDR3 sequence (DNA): TGCCGCGTTGCGGCGATACGGCAAGAGGGGTACACAGATACGCAGTATTTT. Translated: CRVAAIRQEGYTDTQYF.

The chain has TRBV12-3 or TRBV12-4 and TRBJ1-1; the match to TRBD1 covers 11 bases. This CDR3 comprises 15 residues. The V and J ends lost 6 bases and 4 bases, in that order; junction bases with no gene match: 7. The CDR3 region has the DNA TGTGCCAGCAGCTTGCCAGGGACAGGGGGCACTGAAGCTTTCTTT. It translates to CASSLPGTGGTEAFF.

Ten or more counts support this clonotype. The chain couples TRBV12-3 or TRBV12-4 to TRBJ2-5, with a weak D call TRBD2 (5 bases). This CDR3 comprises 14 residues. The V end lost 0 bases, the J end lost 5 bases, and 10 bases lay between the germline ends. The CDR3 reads CASSLARRGETQYF. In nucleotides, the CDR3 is TGTGCCAGCAGTTTAGCGCGGAGAGGGGAGACCCAGTACTTC.

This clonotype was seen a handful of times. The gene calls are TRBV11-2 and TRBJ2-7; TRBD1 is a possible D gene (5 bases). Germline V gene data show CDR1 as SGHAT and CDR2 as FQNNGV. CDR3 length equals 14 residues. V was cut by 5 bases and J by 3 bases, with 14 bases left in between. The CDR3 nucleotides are TGTGCCAGCAGCACAGGATATTTGGGCTACGAGCAGTACTTC. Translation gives CASSTGYLGYEQYF.